Listed here are 32 T cell receptor beta chains from one sample, sequenced in a study of T cell clones after liver transplantation. Libraries were prepared by immunoSEQ multiplex PCR; TCRdb keeps only in-frame clonotypes and omits some of them. This sample carries around 100,000 clones, around four fifths of them seen once, and the ten largest clones take about 2.6%. The sequences come from CD4+ T cells from blood, collected 45 to 50 months after liver transplant. The receptors shown here come from a human patient who received a liver transplant. Some T cells may possibly be graft donor cells.

The chain uses TRBV11-1 and TRBJ2-1, with TRBD1 matching 11 bases. The CDR3 has 16 amino acids. From germline, CDR1 is SGHAT and CDR2 FQDESV (reference sequence). V lost 6 bases to trimming and J lost 9 bases; unmatched junction nucleotides: 13. CDR3 bases: TGTGCCAGCAGGGACAGGGGGCAGGGTACTAAGGTTGAGCAGTTCTTC. It is translated as CASRDRGQGTKVEQFF.

The chain uses TRBV5-6 and TRBJ1-4; D might be TRBD1 (6 bases). The CDR3 has 15 amino acids. Germline CDR1 SGHDT, CDR2 YYEEEE. V was shortened by 2 bases and J by 0 bases, with 8 bases between the two germline ends. CDR3 residues: CASSLGQPTNEKLFF. The CDR3 coding sequence is TGTGCCAGCAGCTTAGGACAGCCAACTAATGAAAAACTGTTTTTT.

J is TRBJ2-5 and V is TRBV5-1; D gene uncertain. V was pared by 0 bases and J by 0 bases, with 9 bases between. Germline V gene data show CDR1 as SGHRS and CDR2 as YFSETQ. CDR3 size: 15 residues. The CDR3 DNA sequence: TGCGCCAGCAGCTTGGCGCCCCCGTACCAAGAGACCCAGTACTTC. This gives the protein CASSLAPPYQETQYF.

A single count supports this clone. DNA for the CDR3: TGTGCCAGCAGTTTAGACAGAGTAGTAGGGAAACTGTTTTTT. Its translation: CASSLDRVVGKLFF. The chain is built from TRBV27 and TRBJ1-4, with D perhaps TRBD1 (5 bases). Germline V gene sequence: CDR1 MNHEY, CDR2 SMNVEV (reference sequence). This CDR3 has 14 residues. Deletions cut 2 bases from V and 11 bases from J, with 15 bases between.

CDR3 DNA: TGTGCCAGCAGCTTAACTAGCTTCGGGAATGAGCAGTTCTTC. Its protein product is CASSLTSFGNEQFF. V usage is TRBV7-3 and J usage is TRBJ2-1; D gene ambiguous. This CDR3 is 14 amino acids long. Germline V lookup: CDR1 SGHTA, CDR2 FQGTGA. Between the trimmed V and J ends, which lost 0 bases and 7 bases, there was a span of 10 bases.

The J gene is TRBJ1-2, the V gene TRBV19, with D uncertain. The CDR3 runs 13 residues. Germline lookup yields CDR1 LNHDA and CDR2 SQIVND (reference sequence). V was clipped by 5 bases and J by 4 bases, with 11 bases between them. The DNA for the CDR3 is TGTGCCAGTAGTCCAGACGGATTCTATGGCTACACCTTC. Translated, it gives CASSPDGFYGYTF.

The CDR3 loop is CASSLKGTQYF. The DNA of the CDR3 is TGTGCCAGCAGCCTCAAGGGGACCCAGTACTTC. The rearrangement uses TRBV6-5 and TRBJ2-5; D is uncertain. Germline V gives CDR1 MNHEY, CDR2 SVGAGI. The CDR3 has 11 residues. The ends were cut back, 6 bases at V and 7 bases at J, with 9 bases in the middle.

The rearrangement uses TRBV7-9 and TRBJ2-7, with 10 positions matching TRBD1. Trimming cost V 1 base and J 4 bases; bases outside gene matches: 7. Germline assignment: CDR1 SEHNR and CDR2 FQNEAQ (reference sequence). CDR3 length: 16 residues. In nucleotides, the CDR3 is TGTGCCAGCAGCTTAGTAGTGACAGGGGGCAGTTACGAGCAGTACTTC. It encodes CASSLVVTGGSYEQYF.

This clone was counted between two and nine times. V usage is TRBV7-2 and J usage is TRBJ1-5; possibly TRBD1 for D (5 bases). CDR3 length: 14 residues. Germline-derived CDR1 and CDR2 are SGHTA and FQGNSA. V dropped 3 bases and J dropped 4 bases, with 10 bases sitting between them. The CDR3 is CASSFLGGNQPQHF. The CDR3, as DNA: TGTGCCAGCAGCTTTCTGGGGGGGAATCAGCCCCAGCATTTT.

CDR3 in DNA: TGTGCCATCAGTGAGGCCCTGACGGCAGAAGCTTTCTTT. Translating gives CAISEALTAEAFF. The chain carries TRBV10-3 and TRBJ1-1; D not resolved. Germline assignment: CDR1 ENHRY and CDR2 SYGVKD. This CDR3 is built from 13 residues. The ends were cut back, 2 bases at V and 8 bases at J, with 12 bases in the middle.

J is TRBJ1-6 and V is TRBV27; no firm D call. Germline assignment: CDR1 MNHEY and CDR2 SMNVEV (reference sequence). V lost 1 base to trimming and J lost 0 bases, with 10 bases between them. The CDR3 runs to 17 residues. The CDR3 loop reads CASSLFGMSSYNSPLHF. In DNA, the CDR3 is TGTGCCAGCAGTTTATTCGGGATGAGCTCCTATAATTCACCCCTCCACTTT.

The rearrangement uses TRBV7-9 and TRBJ1-2; no clear D gene. The CDR3 contains 13 residues. The germline V gene has CDR1 SEHNR and CDR2 FQNEAQ (reference sequence). V was clipped by 7 bases and J by 7 bases, with 16 bases between them. The chain's CDR3 is CASTFGEVGGYTF. In DNA, the CDR3 is TGTGCCAGCACCTTCGGGGAGGTCGGTGGCTACACCTTC.

The V gene is TRBV5-1, the J gene TRBJ1-1, with 7 bases matching TRBD1. The germline gives CDR1 SGHRS, CDR2 YFSETQ. CDR3 length: 13 amino acids. V lost 7 bases to trimming and J lost 1 base; unmatched junction nucleotides: 4. CDR3 DNA: TGCGCCAGCTGGGGACAGCAGAACACTGAAGCTTTCTTT. Translation gives CASWGQQNTEAFF.

This clone was counted a single time. The chain combines TRBV6-1 with TRBJ1-1, with D possibly TRBD1 on 5 matching bases. This CDR3 is 13 amino acids long. Trimming stripped 2 bases from V and 5 bases from J, with 9 bases between. CDR1 and CDR2 from the germline V gene are MNHNS and SASEGT. DNA for the CDR3: TGTGCCAGCAGTGAAACTAAGGGGACTGAAGCTTTCTTT. Amino acids: CASSETKGTEAFF.

The CDR3 loop is CASSLLSTGELFF. Written as DNA, the CDR3 is TGTGCCAGCAGTCTCCTCAGCACCGGGGAGCTGTTTTTT. The chain is built from TRBV28 and TRBJ2-2; D is undetermined. The CDR3 runs to 13 residues. V was cut by 5 bases and J by 4 bases, with 8 bases left in between. CDR1 is MDHEN and CDR2 is SYDVKM in the germline V gene.

This rearrangement joins TRBV29-1 to TRBJ2-7; possible D gene TRBD1, 7 bases. V gave up 5 bases and J gave up 0 bases, with 32 bases separating them. The CDR3 loop spans 20 amino acids. CDR1 is SQVTM and CDR2 is ANQGSEA in the germline V gene. CDR3 in amino acids: CSVITQGEAKPTHPSYEQYF. CDR3 sequence (DNA): TGCAGCGTTATAACCCAGGGGGAGGCTAAACCTACCCATCCCTCCTACGAGCAGTACTTC.

The genes are TRBV7-3 and TRBJ2-6, with 7 bases lining up with TRBD2. The CDR3 length is 16 residues. V was clipped by 2 bases and J by 4 bases; unmatched bases: 5. Germline CDR1 SGHTA, CDR2 FQGTGA. CDR3 nucleotide sequence: TGTGCCAGCAGCTTAGAACTAGCGACAGGGGCCAACGTCCTGACTTTC. It yields the protein CASSLELATGANVLTF.

V gene TRBV6-5 combines with J gene TRBJ1-2; no clear D gene. Per germline, CDR1 MNHEY and CDR2 SVGAGI. This CDR3 is built from 12 residues. Trimming took 6 bases from V and 10 from J, leaving 15 bases between them. CDR3 nucleotides: TGTGCCAGCAGCTCGGGTCTCGAGGACTACACCTTC. Its protein is CASSSGLEDYTF.

The V gene is TRBV7-2, the J gene TRBJ1-5; D remains ambiguous. Germline V gene sequence: CDR1 SGHTA, CDR2 FQGNSA. The CDR3 sequence is 12 residues long. The germline V and J ends were trimmed by 1 base and 5 bases, with 3 bases remaining between them. For the CDR3, the DNA is TGTGCCAGCAGCTTAGTACATCAGCCCCAGCATTTT. It codes for CASSLVHQPQHF.

The chain recombines TRBV7-2 with TRBJ1-5; the D is unclear. The CDR3 contains 14 residues. Deletions cut 1 base from V and 4 bases from J, with 8 bases between. The V gene's germline CDR1 is SGHTA and CDR2 FQGNSA. This CDR3 reads CASSLGVENQPQHF. The CDR3 DNA is TGTGCCAGCAGCTTAGGAGTAGAAAATCAGCCCCAGCATTTT.

The chain couples TRBV23-1 to TRBJ2-1, with D uncertain. TRBV23-1 is identified as an open reading frame with a role that is uncertain. The CDR3 has 16 residues. The germline V and J ends were trimmed by 7 bases and 3 bases, with 19 bases remaining between them. CDR3 sequence: CASILRRHLIYNEQFF. CDR3 sequence (DNA): TGCGCCAGCATCCTAAGGAGACATCTGATCTACAATGAGCAGTTCTTC.

V is TRBV9 and J is TRBJ2-2, with D tentatively TRBD1 (6 bases). This CDR3 is built from 15 residues. Germline V gene lookup returns CDR1 SGDLS and CDR2 YYNGEE. V was pared by 0 bases and J by 0 bases, with 6 bases between. The CDR3 DNA reads TGTGCCAGCAGCGTAGGGACAGCGAACACCGGGGAGCTGTTTTTT. This translates into CASSVGTANTGELFF.

The chain has TRBV5-6 and TRBJ1-5; D ambiguous. The germline gives CDR1 SGHDT, CDR2 YYEEEE. The CDR3 loop spans 15 amino acids. V lost 0 bases and J lost 0, with 7 bases in between. The CDR3 here is CASSLGALSNQPQHF. CDR3 in DNA: TGTGCCAGCAGCTTGGGCGCCCTTAGCAATCAGCCCCAGCATTTT. Full variable domain (outside the CDR3, taken from reference TRBV5-6 and TRBJ1-5): DAGVTQSPTHLIKTRGQQVTLRCSPKSGHDTVSWYQQALGQGPQFIFQYYEEEERQRGNFPDRFSGHQFPNYSSELNVNALLLGDSALYLCASSLGALSNQPQHFGDGTRLSIL.

The V call is TRBV28, the J call TRBJ1-4; 7 nucleotides agree with TRBD1. Germline loops: CDR1 MDHEN, CDR2 SYDVKM. V was clipped by 6 bases and J by 6 bases; unmatched bases: 7. The CDR3 runs to 14 residues. The CDR3 DNA reads TGTGCCAGCAGGTCCGAGACAGGGTATGAAAAACTGTTTTTT. It encodes CASRSETGYEKLFF.

The genes are TRBV29-1 and TRBJ2-1, with TRBD2 matching over 9 bases. V shed 2 bases, J shed 6 bases, and the junction held 5 bases outside the gene matches. The CDR3 is 14 amino acids. Germline loops: CDR1 SQVTM, CDR2 ANQGSEA. The CDR3 sequence: CSVESLAGANEQFF. The CDR3 coding sequence is TGCAGCGTTGAAAGTTTAGCGGGAGCCAATGAGCAGTTCTTC.

The chain links TRBV6-6 to TRBJ2-7; 9 bases fit TRBD1. The CDR3 length is 15 residues. V trimming: 5 bases; J trimming: 2 bases; junction bases outside the gene matches: 7. Germline-derived CDR1 and CDR2 are MNHNY and SVGAGI (reference sequence). Here the CDR3 DNA reads TGTGCCAGCAGTCACGGACAGGGGAGAACCTACGAGCAGTACTTC. It is translated as CASSHGQGRTYEQYF.

The genes are TRBV7-3 and TRBJ2-3; 7 positions match TRBD2. The CDR3 totals 15 residues. Germline V gene sequence: CDR1 SGHTA, CDR2 FQGTGA. The junction had 3 bases not matched to a gene; V was cut back by 1 base and J by 2 bases. CDR3 nucleotide sequence: TGTGCCAGCAGCTTAATAGGGAGGGCCACAGATACGCAGTATTTT. It encodes CASSLIGRATDTQYF.

This chain links TRBV27 with TRBJ2-7, with TRBD2 identical over 7 bases. The CDR3 totals 14 residues. V shed 11 bases and J 3 bases; nucleotides not matched to a gene: 13. Germline V gene lookup returns CDR1 MNHEY and CDR2 SMNVEV (reference sequence). CDR3 sequence (DNA): TGTGCCGGACCTCGCGGGGGAAAAGACTACGAGCAGTACTTC. It encodes CAGPRGGKDYEQYF.

The chain links TRBV7-2 to TRBJ1-6; perhaps TRBD1 as D (5 bases). Germline CDR1 and CDR2: SGHTA and FQGNSA. Trimming removed 2 bases at V and 4 bases at J, with 12 bases between. The CDR3 is 16 amino acids. Here the CDR3 DNA reads TGTGCCAGCAGCTTACTCAGGGTCAGTTATAATTCACCCCTCCACTTT. It translates to CASSLLRVSYNSPLHF.

The chain has TRBV5-1 and TRBJ1-1; TRBD1 agrees at 7 bases. This CDR3 comprises 12 residues. Trimming removed 0 bases from V and 8 bases from J; junction bases left unmatched: 1. Germline CDR1 reads SGHRS; CDR2 reads YFSETQ. The CDR3 loop reads CASSLGTGEAFF. The CDR3 DNA follows: TGCGCCAGCAGCTTGGGGACAGGAGAAGCTTTCTTT.

CDR3 loop: CASSPDGRGTQYF. CDR3 in DNA: TGTGCCAGCAGTCCCGACGGACGAGGGACCCAGTACTTC. This chain connects TRBV2 to TRBJ2-5; D remains unclear. Looked up from germline, CDR1 is SNHLY and CDR2 is FYNNEI. This CDR3 has 13 amino acids. Trimming pared 5 bases from V and 7 bases from J, leaving 14 bases between.

This clone was seen a few times. This same CDR3 is encoded by further DNA sequences in the sample. The chain has TRBV9 and TRBJ2-3, with D unresolved. Deletions cut 0 bases from V and 3 bases from J, with 8 bases between. Looked up from germline, CDR1 is SGDLS and CDR2 is YYNGEE. The CDR3 loop spans 14 amino acids. The CDR3 protein is CASSVEQRTDTQYF. CDR3 DNA: TGTGCCAGCAGCGTAGAGCAAAGGACAGATACGCAGTATTTT.